The clone carrying this T cell receptor beta chain was counted a few times. Its specificity is not known. Measured with immunoSEQ multiplex PCR; TCRdb has only the in-frame clones, and not every one. The table shows tens of thousands of clones, with less than 90% occurring only once. The sample originates from a study of a mutant IDH1 vaccine in newly diagnosed glioma. Study-wide context: Vaccines were begun 4-6 weeks after radiotherapy alone, or with temozolomide cycles.

The time point was: week 35, safety follow-up. Doses of 300 ug of mutant IDH1 20-mer peptide were given with topical imiquimod. Germline V CDR1 and CDR2: LNHNV, YYDKDF (reference sequence). The CDR3 is 14 residues long. Germline trimming cut 1 base from V and 6 bases from J; bases unmatched to any gene: 4. This receptor was obtained from a young man with glioma. Here the sequenced sample was PBMCs, taken from a glioma patient whose treatment included an IDH1 peptide vaccine. The chain uses TRBV15 and TRBJ1-1; TRBD1 matches at 8 bases. The CDR3 is CATSRGQGLPEAFF. The CDR3 DNA sequence: TGTGCCACCAGCAGAGGACAGGGGCTACCTGAAGCTTTCTTT.